The rows below give T cell receptor beta chains drawn from one sample of a study of cytomegalovirus exposure and HLA in healthy donors. Profiling relied on immunoSEQ multiplex PCR, and the TCRdb table lists in-frame clones only, not all of them. This table has roughly 190,000 clones, about four fifths appearing once. Material: PBMCs. The receptors here all came from a woman aged 45-59 years in good health and CMV-seropositive. Each CDR3 is given with its conserved first and last residue. A D gene is named only where the DNA matches it firmly. Clone size appears in some rows only: once, few, many, or a class for an expanded clone.

V: TRBV6-1
size: .
D: .
J: TRBJ1-1
CDR3: CASSEGLEAFF
DNA: TGTGCCAGCAGTGAAGGACTCGAAGCTTTCTTT

V: TRBV28
size: .
D: .
J: TRBJ2-7
CDR3: CASSTPEGTSYEQYF
DNA: TGTGCCAGCAGTACCCCGGAGGGAACCTCCTACGAGCAGTACTTC

V: TRBV11-3
size: .
D: .
J: TRBJ2-1
CDR3: CASSHSWSRQFF
DNA: TGTGCCAGCAGCCACAGCTGGTCCAGGCAGTTCTTC

V: TRBV5-1
size: .
D: .
J: TRBJ1-4
CDR3: CASSLTQGPGEKLFF
DNA: TGCGCCAGCAGCTTGACACAGGGTCCCGGTGAAAAACTGTTTTTT

V: TRBV6-5
size: .
D: TRBD1
J: TRBJ2-1
CDR3: CASRTGGGDEQFF
DNA: TGTGCCAGCAGGACAGGGGGAGGAGATGAGCAGTTCTTC

V: TRBV6-6
size: .
D: TRBD1
J: TRBJ1-5
CDR3: CASSILTGGLNQPQHF
DNA: TGTGCCAGCAGTATCCTGACAGGGGGTCTGAATCAGCCCCAGCATTTT

V: TRBV4-1
size: .
D: .
J: TRBJ1-5
CDR3: CASSQGGLVYGNQPQHF
DNA: TGCGCCAGCAGCCAAGGAGGTCTGGTATATGGCAATCAGCCCCAGCATTTT

V: TRBV5-6
size: few
D: .
J: TRBJ1-4
CDR3: CASSWTSNNEKLFF
DNA: TGTGCCAGCAGCTGGACAAGCAATAATGAAAAACTGTTTTTT

V: TRBV5-4
size: .
D: TRBD2
J: TRBJ2-3
CDR3: CASSLGTSASTDTQYF
DNA: TGTGCCAGCAGCTTAGGGACTAGCGCCTCCACAGATACGCAGTATTTT

V: TRBV11-2
size: .
D: .
J: TRBJ1-4
CDR3: CASSLDIGGTTNEKLFF
DNA: TGTGCCAGCAGCTTAGATATCGGGGGGACAACTAATGAAAAACTGTTTTTT

V: TRBV4-2
size: once
D: .
J: TRBJ2-7
CDR3: CASSQDIAYEQYF
DNA: TGTGCCAGCAGCCAAGATATAGCCTACGAGCAGTACTTC

V: TRBV5-1
size: few
D: .
J: TRBJ1-4
CDR3: CASTQGLGEKLFF
DNA: TGCGCCAGCACGCAGGGTCTTGGGGAAAAACTGTTTTTT

V: TRBV9
size: .
D: .
J: TRBJ2-6
CDR3: CASSVGASGANVLTF
DNA: TGTGCCAGCAGCGTAGGGGCGTCTGGGGCCAACGTCCTGACTTTC

V: TRBV6-1
size: .
D: .
J: TRBJ1-3
CDR3: CASLSPGNTIYF
DNA: TGTGCCAGCCTAAGTCCTGGAAACACCATATATTTT

V: TRBV5-1
size: few
D: .
J: TRBJ2-3
CDR3: CASSLEGWGGWSTDTQYF
DNA: TGCGCCAGCAGCTTGGAAGGGTGGGGGGGCTGGAGTACAGATACGCAGTATTTT

V: TRBV7-9
size: .
D: .
J: TRBJ1-1
CDR3: CASSLAQREAFF
DNA: TGTGCCAGCAGCTTAGCCCAAAGGGAGGCTTTCTTT

V: TRBV5-1
size: .
D: TRBD1
J: TRBJ2-3
CDR3: CASSFSPGQVLSSTDTQYF
DNA: TGCGCCAGCAGCTTCTCCCCGGGACAGGTCCTGTCTAGCACAGATACGCAGTATTTT

V: TRBV6-5
size: .
D: .
J: TRBJ1-1
CDR3: CASSYSWGGNTEAFF
DNA: TGTGCCAGCAGTTACTCGTGGGGGGGGAACACTGAAGCTTTCTTT

V: TRBV19
size: few
D: .
J: TRBJ1-1
CDR3: CASSIALNTEAFF
DNA: TGTGCCAGTAGTATAGCCTTGAACACTGAAGCTTTCTTT

V: TRBV4-1
size: .
D: TRBD2
J: TRBJ2-1
CDR3: CASSQDLSGGPSEQFF
DNA: TGCGCCAGCAGCCAAGATTTAAGCGGGGGGCCTAGTGAGCAGTTCTTC

V: TRBV28
size: .
D: .
J: TRBJ1-6
CDR3: CASSYRVGNSPLHF
DNA: TGTGCCAGCAGTTACAGGGTTGGAAATTCACCCCTCCACTTT

V: TRBV9
size: .
D: .
J: TRBJ1-3
CDR3: CASSVASGPGNTIYF
DNA: TGTGCCAGCAGCGTAGCATCAGGGCCTGGAAACACCATATATTTT

V: TRBV9
size: .
D: .
J: TRBJ2-3
CDR3: CASSVVALGWDTQYF
DNA: TGTGCCAGCAGCGTAGTTGCACTGGGCTGGGATACGCAGTATTTT

V: TRBV12-5
size: once
D: TRBD1
J: TRBJ1-5
CDR3: CASGLVLNRGLLGNQPQHF
DNA: TGTGCTAGTGGCTTGGTACTCAACAGGGGGCTCTTGGGCAATCAGCCCCAGCATTTT

V: TRBV7-9
size: .
D: .
J: TRBJ2-1
CDR3: CASSSMILALRFF
DNA: TGTGCCAGCAGCTCCATGATTTTAGCCCTCCGGTTCTTC

V: TRBV5-4
size: .
D: TRBD1
J: TRBJ1-2
CDR3: CASSQSITGGVYGYTF
DNA: TGTGCCAGCAGCCAATCCATAACAGGGGGGGTCTATGGCTACACCTTC

V: TRBV5-4
size: .
D: .
J: TRBJ2-3
CDR3: CASSHAQQVRTDTQYF
DNA: TGTGCCAGCAGCCATGCACAGCAGGTTCGGACAGATACGCAGTATTTT

V: TRBV10-3
size: .
D: TRBD2
J: TRBJ2-3
CDR3: CAISDGLAGAEYF
DNA: TGTGCCATCAGTGATGGACTAGCGGGGGCGGAGTATTTT

V: TRBV7-9
size: many
D: TRBD1
J: TRBJ1-3
CDR3: CASSSLWTGAGNTIYF
DNA: TGTGCCAGCAGCTCCCTCTGGACAGGGGCTGGAAACACCATATATTTT

V: TRBV5-4
size: .
D: .
J: TRBJ1-4
CDR3: CASSFGPGGEKLFF
DNA: TGTGCCAGCAGCTTCGGTCCGGGGGGTGAAAAACTGTTTTTT

V: TRBV28
size: .
D: TRBD1
J: TRBJ1-5
CDR3: CASRIAGTGVTQPQHF
DNA: TGTGCCAGCCGCATCGCCGGGACAGGGGTTACTCAGCCCCAGCATTTT

V: TRBV6-1
size: .
D: .
J: TRBJ1-2
CDR3: CASRDTSYGYTF
DNA: TGTGCCAGCAGGGACACGTCCTATGGCTACACCTTC

V: TRBV9
size: .
D: .
J: TRBJ2-3
CDR3: CASSVGPSAENADTQYF
DNA: TGTGCCAGCAGCGTAGGGCCTAGCGCAGAGAACGCAGATACGCAGTATTTT

V: TRBV4-3
size: few
D: .
J: TRBJ1-1
CDR3: CASSQELRRTEAFF
DNA: TGCGCCAGCAGCCAAGAATTGAGAAGAACTGAAGCTTTCTTT

V: TRBV27
size: .
D: TRBD1
J: TRBJ1-2
CDR3: CASSSTGLGGYTF
DNA: TGTGCCAGCAGTTCGACAGGGCTTGGTGGCTACACCTTC

V: TRBV11-3
size: .
D: .
J: TRBJ2-1
CDR3: CASSLRTEGEQFF
DNA: TGTGCCAGCAGCTTACGGACAGAAGGTGAGCAGTTCTTC

V: TRBV7-9
size: once
D: .
J: TRBJ1-3
CDR3: CASSLVQASGGNTIYF
DNA: TGTGCCAGCAGCTTAGTTCAGGCGTCAGGGGGAAACACCATATATTTT

V: TRBV10-3
size: .
D: TRBD1
J: TRBJ1-5
CDR3: CAISEGTVRDQPQHF
DNA: TGTGCCATCAGTGAAGGGACAGTGCGGGATCAGCCCCAGCATTTT

V: TRBV27
size: .
D: .
J: TRBJ1-2
CDR3: CASSSGVDYGYTF
DNA: TGTGCCAGCAGTTCCGGGGTCGACTATGGCTACACCTTC

V: TRBV7-8
size: .
D: .
J: TRBJ2-1
CDR3: CASSFQNEQFF
DNA: TGTGCCAGCAGCTTTCAGAATGAGCAGTTCTTC

V: TRBV6-1
size: once
D: .
J: TRBJ1-2
CDR3: CASSEAGGNYGYTF
DNA: TGTGCCAGCAGTGAAGCAGGAGGGAACTATGGCTACACCTTC

V: TRBV6-5
size: .
D: .
J: TRBJ2-7
CDR3: CASSTGPSYEQYF
DNA: TGTGCCAGCAGTACGGGTCCCTCCTACGAGCAGTACTTC

V: TRBV27
size: .
D: TRBD1
J: TRBJ2-7
CDR3: CASSSLIDRVSYEQYF
DNA: TGTGCCAGCAGTTCGTTAATAGACAGGGTCTCCTACGAGCAGTACTTC

V: TRBV5-4
size: few
D: .
J: TRBJ2-6
CDR3: CASSQRQGSSGANVLTF
DNA: TGTGCCAGCAGCCAGAGACAAGGATCCTCTGGGGCCAACGTCCTGACTTTC

V: TRBV18
size: .
D: TRBD1
J: TRBJ1-3
CDR3: CASSPVVGGSGNTIYF
DNA: TGTGCCAGCTCGCCCGTGGTAGGGGGCTCCGGAAACACCATATATTTT

V: TRBV6-1
size: .
D: TRBD1
J: TRBJ1-5
CDR3: CASSSGTDREPQHF
DNA: TGTGCCAGCAGTTCCGGGACGGACAGGGAGCCCCAGCATTTT

V: TRBV29-1
size: .
D: .
J: TRBJ1-2
CDR3: CSVEGLGVGSYGYTF
DNA: TGCAGCGTTGAGGGCTTAGGGGTCGGTAGCTATGGCTACACCTTC

V: TRBV6-1
size: .
D: .
J: TRBJ1-5
CDR3: CASSEAPLGASNQPQHF
DNA: TGTGCCAGCAGTGAAGCTCCATTGGGGGCCTCCAATCAGCCCCAGCATTTT

V: TRBV4-2
size: .
D: .
J: TRBJ2-5
CDR3: CASSGSGREQETQYF
DNA: TGTGCCAGCAGCGGAAGCGGACGGGAACAAGAGACCCAGTACTTC

V: TRBV2
size: .
D: .
J: TRBJ1-4
CDR3: CASSGLQGGEKLFF
DNA: TGTGCCAGCAGTGGGTTGCAGGGAGGAGAAAAACTGTTTTTT

V: TRBV5-6
size: .
D: .
J: TRBJ1-5
CDR3: CASSPGPYSNQPQHF
DNA: TGTGCCAGCAGCCCAGGGCCCTATAGCAATCAGCCCCAGCATTTT

V: TRBV11-2
size: once
D: .
J: TRBJ1-6
CDR3: CASSLASGIGSPLHF
DNA: TGTGCCAGCAGCTTAGCATCCGGGATCGGGTCACCCCTCCACTTT

V: TRBV15
size: .
D: TRBD1
J: TRBJ1-5
CDR3: CATSRTGAQPQHF
DNA: TGTGCCACCAGCCGGACAGGGGCCCAGCCCCAGCATTTT

V: TRBV9
size: .
D: .
J: TRBJ1-1
CDR3: CASSVSVNTEAFF
DNA: TGTGCCAGCAGCGTATCAGTGAACACTGAAGCTTTCTTT

V: TRBV27
size: few
D: .
J: TRBJ2-6
CDR3: CASSLDRRGSGANVLTF
DNA: TGTGCCAGCAGTTTGGACAGGAGGGGTTCTGGGGCCAACGTCCTGACTTTC